One TCR beta chain is described in this entry. The antigen is not known. The CDR3 runs to 13 residues. Trimming at V came to 6 bases and at J to 6 bases, leaving 5 bases not matched to a gene. Germline lookup yields CDR1 ENHRY and CDR2 SYGVKD. In the PCR, 60 Vbeta and 13 Jbeta primers were used. This table comes from immunoSEQ multiplex PCR, and its TCRdb copy is limited to in-frame clones, with some not included. This table has approximately 59,000 clones, 65% to 80% appearing once. The record originates from a study of cytomegalovirus exposure and HLA in healthy donors. Study-level points and caveats: Most TCR sequences were uncommon, yet certain public TCRs appeared in many donors. Earlier findings revealed that most TCR beta V segments proved productive either about 87% or about 30% of the time. CMV serostatus stood as the only immune exposure information on hand.

Specimen: PBMCs. The source is a man between 35 and 55 years old in good health and CMV-seropositive. The V and J genes are TRBV10-3 and TRBJ1-2, with 9 bases lining up with TRBD1. As DNA, the CDR3 is TGTGCCATCAGACGGGACAGGGAGGATGGCTACACCTTC. Its translation is CAIRRDREDGYTF.